The 8 T cell receptor beta chains presented below share a single source sample, sequenced in a study of CD8 T cells in Susac syndrome. Random-hexamer reverse transcription was applied to about 0.5 to 1 ug RNA. TCRdb processed the immunoSEQ multiplex PCR reads anew with MiXCR; each CDR3 protein has one entry. The sample consists of about 150,000 distinct CDR3 sequences, 90% to 95% of them appearing once. The sequencing input was CD4+ T cells from PBMCs. All receptors derive from a human donor with multiple sclerosis.

This CDR3 is CASVGGERYGYTF. The CDR3 DNA is TGTGCCAGCGTCGGGGGGGAGCGATATGGCTACACCTTC. This chain connects TRBV28 to TRBJ1-2; possible D gene TRBD1, 5 bases. The CDR3 is 13 amino acids. Germline V gene lookup returns CDR1 MDHEN and CDR2 SYDVKM. Trimming pared 8 bases from V and 5 bases from J, leaving 15 bases between.

This clonotype was observed once. CDR3 loop: CASSPRLGERDDEQFF. Written as DNA, the CDR3 is TGCGCCAGCAGTCCCCGGCTGGGGGAGAGGGACGATGAGCAGTTCTTC. The chain employs TRBV5-1 and TRBJ2-1; D may be TRBD1 or TRBD2 (5 bases each). With 5 bases removed from V and 8 bases from J, the gap between germline ends came to 23 bases. The germline V gene encodes CDR1 SGHRS and CDR2 YFSETQ. This CDR3 is built from 16 residues.

V and J are TRBV7-9 and TRBJ2-7; D is undetermined. Germline assignment: CDR1 SEHNR and CDR2 FQNEAQ (reference sequence). Trimming cost V 3 bases and J 4 bases, with 16 bases left between them. This CDR3 contains 15 residues. DNA of the CDR3: TGTGCCAGCAGCTTGTCCGGAGCCCAAAGGTACGAGCAGTACTTC. Translating it yields CASSLSGAQRYEQYF.

This chain's CDR3 is CASSPTRELFF. The CDR3 bases are TGTGCCAGCAGTCCCACTCGGGAGCTGTTTTTT. The chain couples TRBV12-3 or TRBV12-4 to TRBJ2-2; D is undetermined. V dropped 5 bases and J dropped 9 bases, with 7 bases sitting between them. The CDR3 covers 11 residues.

The rearrangement links TRBV20-1 to TRBJ1-1; no definite D call. CDR3 length: 12 amino acids. Trimming pared 0 bases from V and 1 base from J, leaving 3 bases between. The germline V gene has CDR1 DFQATT and CDR2 SNEGSKA (reference sequence). The CDR3 DNA is TGCAGTGCTAGAGACGGGAACACTGAAGCTTTCTTT. It specifies CSARDGNTEAFF.

The chain couples TRBV2 to TRBJ1-5; TRBD1 aligns across 9 bases. The CDR3 has 13 residues. Per germline, CDR1 SNHLY and CDR2 FYNNEI. V dropped 6 bases and J dropped 8; count of bases not matched to a gene: 5. CDR3 sequence: CASSRDREEPQHF. CDR3 coding DNA: TGTGCCAGCAGCCGGGACAGGGAGGAGCCCCAGCATTTT.

CDR3 sequence (DNA): TGTGCCAGTAGTCCCGGACAGGGGGCTTCCTACGAGCAGTACTTC. This encodes CASSPGQGASYEQYF. The chain carries TRBV19 and TRBJ2-7; 11 nucleotides match TRBD1. Germline values: CDR1 LNHDA, CDR2 SQIVND (reference sequence). The CDR3 is 15 amino acids. Trimming removed 5 bases from V and 1 base from J; junction bases left unmatched: 4. Drawing the rest from reference TRBV19 and TRBJ2-7, the complete variable domain is DGGITQSPKYLFRKEGQNVTLSCEQNLNHDAMYWYRQDPGQGLRLIYYSQIVNDFQKGDIAEGYSVSREKKESFPLTVTSAQKNPTAFYLCASSPGQGASYEQYFGPGTRLTVT.

CDR3 DNA sequence: TGTGCCAGCAGTTACTCGATCTCTGGCAGGGTCAGCTACGAGCAGTACTTC. Its translation is CASSYSISGRVSYEQYF. The gene calls are TRBV6-5 and TRBJ2-7; D might be TRBD1 (5 bases). The CDR3 runs to 17 residues. Per germline, CDR1 MNHEY and CDR2 SVGAGI. V was shortened by 0 bases and J by 3 bases, with 18 bases between the two germline ends.